This TCR beta chain was found in a study of T cells after yellow fever vaccination. Study overall: SMART-Seq v4 Ultra Low Input prepared libraries from low-cell fractions.

Per the germline V gene, CDR1 is SQVTM and CDR2 is ANQGSEA. The CDR3 loop spans 14 amino acids. V was trimmed by 3 bases and J by 2 bases, leaving 11 bases between them. The 5'RACE template-switching step produced TCR cDNA and added a universal primer site and UMIs. TCRdb called the 5' RACE reads again in MiXCR, with one record for every CDR3 protein. The sample consists of about 630,000 distinct CDR3 sequences, approximately 13% of them appearing once. This clonotype was picked up many times. Antigen: not known. Study-wide results and limits: The bulk population could contribute abundant contaminating clonotypes to FACS-sorted repertoires.

This TCR derives from a man younger than 40 who received the YFV17D yellow fever vaccine. The specimen was PBMCs, collected on the day of the yellow fever booster vaccination. The chain joins TRBV29-1 to TRBJ2-1; no clear D gene. The CDR3 loop reads CSVEATRTYNEQFF. The CDR3 bases are TGCAGCGTTGAGGCTACTCGGACCTACAATGAGCAGTTCTTC.